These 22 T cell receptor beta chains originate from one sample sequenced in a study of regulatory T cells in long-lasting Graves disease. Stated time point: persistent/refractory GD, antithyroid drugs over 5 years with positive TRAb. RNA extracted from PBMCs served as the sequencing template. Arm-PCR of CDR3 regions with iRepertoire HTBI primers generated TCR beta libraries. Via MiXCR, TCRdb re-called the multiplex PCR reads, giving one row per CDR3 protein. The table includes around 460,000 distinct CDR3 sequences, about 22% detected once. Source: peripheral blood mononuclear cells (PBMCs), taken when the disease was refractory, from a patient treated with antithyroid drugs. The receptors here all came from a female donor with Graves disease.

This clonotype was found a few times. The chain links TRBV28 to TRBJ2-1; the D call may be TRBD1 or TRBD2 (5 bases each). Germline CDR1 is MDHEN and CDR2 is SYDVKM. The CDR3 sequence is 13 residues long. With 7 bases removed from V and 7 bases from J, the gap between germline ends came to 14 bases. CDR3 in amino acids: CASTEVGENEQFF. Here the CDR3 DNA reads TGTGCCAGCACCGAAGTGGGGGAGAATGAGCAGTTCTTC.

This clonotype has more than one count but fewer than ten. Here the CDR3 DNA reads TGTGCCAGCAGTAACCGTCGACAGGGGGCTTCCGGGGAGCTGTTTTTT. Its translation: CASSNRRQGASGELFF. The chain employs TRBV27 and TRBJ2-2; 10 nucleotides line up with TRBD1. CDR1 is MNHEY and CDR2 is SMNVEV in the germline V gene (reference sequence). The CDR3 spans 16 residues. Trimming at V came to 5 bases and at J to 6 bases, leaving 9 bases not matched to a gene.

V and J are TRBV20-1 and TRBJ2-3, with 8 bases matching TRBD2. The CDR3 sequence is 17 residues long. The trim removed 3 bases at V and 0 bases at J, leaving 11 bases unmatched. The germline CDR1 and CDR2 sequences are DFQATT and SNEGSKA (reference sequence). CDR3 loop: CSASPREARPSTDTQYF. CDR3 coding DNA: TGCAGTGCTAGTCCGCGGGAGGCACGCCCTAGCACAGATACGCAGTATTTT.

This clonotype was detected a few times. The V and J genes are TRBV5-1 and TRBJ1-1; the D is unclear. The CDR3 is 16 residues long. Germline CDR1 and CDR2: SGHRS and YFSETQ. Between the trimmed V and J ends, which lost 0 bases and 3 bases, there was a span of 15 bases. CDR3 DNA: TGCGCCAGCAGCTTGGGGGCAGGCATTGAGGACACTGAAGCTTTCTTT. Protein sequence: CASSLGAGIEDTEAFF.

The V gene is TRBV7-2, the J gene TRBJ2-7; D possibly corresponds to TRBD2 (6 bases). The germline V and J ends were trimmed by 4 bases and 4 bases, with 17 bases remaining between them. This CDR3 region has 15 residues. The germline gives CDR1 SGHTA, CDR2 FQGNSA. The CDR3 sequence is CASSYSAISGYEQYF. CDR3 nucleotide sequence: TGTGCCAGCAGCTATTCTGCCATTAGCGGTTACGAGCAGTACTTC.

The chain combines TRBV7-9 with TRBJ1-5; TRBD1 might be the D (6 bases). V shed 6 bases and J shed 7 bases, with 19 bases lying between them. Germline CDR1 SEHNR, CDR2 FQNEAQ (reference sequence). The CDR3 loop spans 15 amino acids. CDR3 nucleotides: TGTGCCAGCAGTCCGGGACAAGAGGAAAGGCAGCCCCAGCATTTT. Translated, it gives CASSPGQEERQPQHF. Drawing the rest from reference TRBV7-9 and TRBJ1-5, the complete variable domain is DTGVSQNPRHKITKRGQNVTFRCDPISEHNRLYWYRQTLGQGPEFLTYFQNEAQLEKSRLLSDRFSAERPKGSFSTLEIQRTEQGDSAMYLCASSPGQEERQPQHFGDGTRLSIL.

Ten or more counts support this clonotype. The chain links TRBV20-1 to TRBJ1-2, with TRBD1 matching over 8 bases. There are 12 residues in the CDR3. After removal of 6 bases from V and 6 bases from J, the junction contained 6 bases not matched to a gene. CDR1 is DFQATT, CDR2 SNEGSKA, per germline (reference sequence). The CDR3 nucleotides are TGCAGTGCGTCGACAGGGGATGATGGCTACACCTTC. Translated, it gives CSASTGDDGYTF.

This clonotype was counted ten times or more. CDR3 nucleotides: TGTGCCAGCGCCCGGGAGGAGAGCAATCAGCCCCAGCATTTT. Translating it yields CASAREESNQPQHF. This chain links TRBV12-3 or TRBV12-4 with TRBJ1-5, with D hard to call. The V end was cut by 8 bases, the J end by 1 base, with 12 bases between. This CDR3 comprises 14 residues.

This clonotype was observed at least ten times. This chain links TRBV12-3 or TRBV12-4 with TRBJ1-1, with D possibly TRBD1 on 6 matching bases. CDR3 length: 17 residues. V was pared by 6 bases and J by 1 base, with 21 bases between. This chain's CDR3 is CASSPVPQGPSNTEAFF. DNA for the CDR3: TGTGCCAGCAGCCCAGTCCCACAGGGACCCTCGAACACTGAAGCTTTCTTT.

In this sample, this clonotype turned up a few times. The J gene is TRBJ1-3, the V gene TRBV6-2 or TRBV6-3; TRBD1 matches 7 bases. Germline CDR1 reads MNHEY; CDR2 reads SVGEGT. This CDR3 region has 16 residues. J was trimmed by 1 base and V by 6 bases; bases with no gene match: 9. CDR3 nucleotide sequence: TGTGCCAGCAGGACCGGGCAGGGGGGATCTGGAAACACCATATATTTT. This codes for CASRTGQGGSGNTIYF.

The CDR3 sequence: CASSKLTGPMNTEAFF. DNA for the CDR3: TGTGCCAGCTCGAAACTTACAGGGCCGATGAACACTGAAGCTTTCTTT. The V call is TRBV2, the J call TRBJ1-1, with D perhaps TRBD1 (6 bases). Trimming stripped 8 bases from V and 0 bases from J, with 19 bases between. This CDR3 region has 16 residues. Germline V gene lookup returns CDR1 SNHLY and CDR2 FYNNEI. Together with reference TRBV2 and TRBJ1-1, the CDR3 gives the full variable domain: EPEVTQTPSHQVTQMGQEVILRCVPISNHLYFYWYRQILGQKVEFLVSFYNNEISEKSEIFDDQFSVERPDGSNFTLKIRSTKLEDSAMYFCASSKLTGPMNTEAFFGQGTRLTVV.

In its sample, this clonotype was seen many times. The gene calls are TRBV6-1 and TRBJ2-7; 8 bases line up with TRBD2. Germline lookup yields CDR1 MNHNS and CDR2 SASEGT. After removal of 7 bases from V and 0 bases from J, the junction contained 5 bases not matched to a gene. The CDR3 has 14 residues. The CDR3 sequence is CASTPREGSYEQYF. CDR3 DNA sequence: TGTGCCAGCACCCCTCGGGAGGGCTCCTACGAGCAGTACTTC.

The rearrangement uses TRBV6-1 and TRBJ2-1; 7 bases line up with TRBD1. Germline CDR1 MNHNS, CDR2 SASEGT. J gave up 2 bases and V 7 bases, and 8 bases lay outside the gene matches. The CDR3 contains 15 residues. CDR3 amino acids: CASTIQGSAYNEQFF. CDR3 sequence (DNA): TGTGCCAGCACCATACAGGGGAGCGCCTACAATGAGCAGTTCTTC.

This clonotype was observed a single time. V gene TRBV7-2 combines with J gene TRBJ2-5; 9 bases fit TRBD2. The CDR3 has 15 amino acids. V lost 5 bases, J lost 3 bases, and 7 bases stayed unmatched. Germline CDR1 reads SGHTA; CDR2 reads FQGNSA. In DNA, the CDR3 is TGTGCCAGCAGCCGGGATCCTAGCGGGGAAGAGACCCAGTACTTC. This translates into CASSRDPSGEETQYF.

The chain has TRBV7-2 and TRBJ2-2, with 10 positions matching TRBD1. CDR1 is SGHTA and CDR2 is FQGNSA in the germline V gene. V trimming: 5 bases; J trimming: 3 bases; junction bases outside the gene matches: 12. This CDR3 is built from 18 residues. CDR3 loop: CASSPNSAGTGDTGELFF. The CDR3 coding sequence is TGTGCCAGCAGCCCCAACTCCGCCGGGACAGGGGACACCGGGGAGCTGTTTTTT.

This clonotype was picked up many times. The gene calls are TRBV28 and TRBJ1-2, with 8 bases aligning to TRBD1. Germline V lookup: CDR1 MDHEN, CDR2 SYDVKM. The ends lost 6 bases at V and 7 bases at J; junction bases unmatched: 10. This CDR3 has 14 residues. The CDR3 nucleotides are TGTGCCAGCAGCGCAGGGGGCGTAATTATTGGCTACACCTTC. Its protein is CASSAGGVIIGYTF.

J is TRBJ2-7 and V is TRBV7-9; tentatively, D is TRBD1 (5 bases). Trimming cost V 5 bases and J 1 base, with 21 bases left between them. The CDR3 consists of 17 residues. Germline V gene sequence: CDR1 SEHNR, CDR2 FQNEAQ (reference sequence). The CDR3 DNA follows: TGTGCCAGCAGCCGTGGGGCCCAGACAACTTCATCCTACGAGCAGTACTTC. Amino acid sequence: CASSRGAQTTSSYEQYF.

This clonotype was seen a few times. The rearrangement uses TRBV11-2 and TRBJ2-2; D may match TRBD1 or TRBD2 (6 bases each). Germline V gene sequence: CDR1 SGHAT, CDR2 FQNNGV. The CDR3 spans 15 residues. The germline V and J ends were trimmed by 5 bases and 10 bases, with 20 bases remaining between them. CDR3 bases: TGTGCCAGCAGCCGAGGGGGACTTCGGGCCGTGGAGCTGTTTTTT. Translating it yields CASSRGGLRAVELFF.

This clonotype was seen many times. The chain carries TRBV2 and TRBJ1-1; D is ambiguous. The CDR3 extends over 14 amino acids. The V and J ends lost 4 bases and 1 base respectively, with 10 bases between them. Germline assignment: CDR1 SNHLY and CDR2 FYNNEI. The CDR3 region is CASSGVVGNTEAFF. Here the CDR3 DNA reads TGTGCCAGCAGTGGGGTCGTAGGGAACACTGAAGCTTTCTTT.

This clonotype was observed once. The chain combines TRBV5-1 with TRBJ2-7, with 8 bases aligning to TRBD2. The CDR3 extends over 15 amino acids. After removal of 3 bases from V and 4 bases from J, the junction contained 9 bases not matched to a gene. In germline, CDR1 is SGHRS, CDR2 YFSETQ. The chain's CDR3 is CASSSPGLGLYEQYF. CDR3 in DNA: TGCGCCAGCAGCTCGCCGGGACTAGGGCTGTACGAGCAGTACTTC.

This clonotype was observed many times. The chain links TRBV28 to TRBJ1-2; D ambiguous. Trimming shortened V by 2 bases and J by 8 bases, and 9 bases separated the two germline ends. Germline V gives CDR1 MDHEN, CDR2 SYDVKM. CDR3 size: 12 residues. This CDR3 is CASSLEVDGYTF. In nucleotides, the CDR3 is TGTGCCAGCAGTTTAGAAGTGGACGGCTACACCTTC.

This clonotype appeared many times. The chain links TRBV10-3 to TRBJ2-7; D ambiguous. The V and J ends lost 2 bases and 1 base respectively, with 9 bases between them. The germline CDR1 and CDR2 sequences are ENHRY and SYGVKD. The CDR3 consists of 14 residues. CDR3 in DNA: TGTGCCATCAGTGAGAGGACCGCATCCTACGAGCAGTACTTC. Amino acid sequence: CAISERTASYEQYF.